This T cell receptor (beta chain) stems from a study of spatial heterogeneity in lung cancer. Study-wide context: The donors comprised some 78 untreated early-stage non-small cell lung cancer patients. Where they were available, follow-up PBMC samples were sequenced, at a median of about two years after resection.

The CDR3 sequence is 13 residues long. Germline CDR1 and CDR2: DFQATT and SNEGSKA (reference sequence). Details on this clonotype: The junction departs from the called germline gene at one end, perhaps through a read error.

Indicated time point: blood at routine non-recurrence follow-up after resection. In TCRdb, the 5' RACE reads were re-called with MiXCR into one record per CDR3 protein. The sample includes 40,000 to 50,000 distinct CDR3 sequences, 8% to 11% seen only once; the top ten take under 20%. The receptor was derived from a female donor with early-stage non-small cell lung cancer. This sample comprised PBMCs, obtained at follow-up. This chain uses TRBV20-1 with TRBJ2-7; D is uncertain. CDR3 bases: TGCAGTGCTAGGCGCGACGACTCCTACGAGCTGTACTTC. Its protein is CSARRDDSYELYF.